Presented here are 4 T cell receptor beta chains from one specimen sequenced in a study of T cell responses to AZD1222 COVID-19 vaccine. The data were produced by immunoSEQ multiplex PCR, yet TCRdb's version contains in-frame clones alone and is incomplete. The sample consists of approximately 70,000 clones, 85% of them appearing once. This sample comprised peripheral blood, obtained on day 0 of AZD1222 vaccination. Source of these receptors: an adult in good health.

The V gene is TRBV6-6, the J gene TRBJ2-3; no reliable D call. V was cut by 8 bases and J by 0 bases, with 12 bases left in between. The CDR3 loop spans 14 amino acids. The germline V gene encodes CDR1 MNHNY and CDR2 SVGAGI (reference sequence). The CDR3 coding sequence is TGTGCCAGCTCCTTGCGTCTTAGCACAGATACGCAGTATTTT. Protein: CASSLRLSTDTQYF.

This chain connects TRBV3-1 (or the pseudogene TRBV3-2) to TRBJ1-1; D is uncertain. The germline V gene has CDR1 LGHDT and CDR2 YNNKEL (reference sequence). V was cut by 4 bases and J by 10 bases, with 28 bases left in between. The CDR3 length is 17 residues. The CDR3 loop is CASSPHLPRLTPERAFF. For the CDR3, the DNA is TGTGCCAGCAGCCCACACCTTCCCCGACTGACCCCTGAGAGAGCTTTCTTT.

The chain employs TRBV5-1 and TRBJ1-2, with a possible D match to TRBD1 (5 bases). With 0 bases removed from V and 3 bases from J, the gap between germline ends came to 9 bases. Germline lookup yields CDR1 SGHRS and CDR2 YFSETQ. The CDR3 has 14 residues. The CDR3 here is CASSLAPTDYGYTF. CDR3 coding DNA: TGCGCCAGCAGCTTGGCCCCGACAGACTATGGCTACACCTTC.

The V and J genes are TRBV19 and TRBJ1-2, with 8 positions matching TRBD1. CDR3 length: 14 residues. The junction had 7 bases not matched to a gene; V was cut back by 9 bases and J by 1 base. The germline V gene encodes CDR1 LNHDA and CDR2 SQIVND (reference sequence). CDR3 residues: CASQTGALNYGYTF. Here the CDR3 DNA reads TGTGCCAGCCAGACAGGGGCCCTTAACTATGGCTACACCTTC.